The clone carrying this T cell receptor beta chain was recorded many times. What it binds is not known. The data stem from a study of T cells after yellow fever vaccination. On the study more broadly: The authors prepared low-cell-number fractions using SMART-Seq v4 Ultra Low Input.

General study findings and limits: Bulk-population clonotypes that are abundant could appear as contaminants in FACS-sorted repertoires.

Germline V CDR1 and CDR2: MNHEY, SMNVEV (reference sequence). The V gene end was trimmed by 5 bases and the J gene end by 0 bases; junction bases not matched to a gene: 6. CDR3 length: 15 amino acids. 5'RACE template switching added a universal primer site and UMIs to TCR cDNA. From the 5' RACE reads, TCRdb called clonotypes with MiXCR, one entry per CDR3 protein. The sample lists around 310,000 distinct CDR3 sequences, 3% to 4.5% occurring once. The rearrangement links TRBV27 to TRBJ2-5; 7 nucleotides line up with TRBD1. The sequence came from a man between 18 and 35 years old who received the YFV17D yellow fever vaccine. Sample: PBMCs, taken 5 days after the yellow fever booster vaccination. CDR3 sequence (DNA): TGTGCCAGCAGTGTGGGACAGCTGTACCAAGAGACCCAGTACTTC. Translating gives CASSVGQLYQETQYF.